The 7 T cell receptor beta chains below all came from one sample that was sequenced in a study of regulatory T cells in long-lasting Graves disease. Specified time point: newly diagnosed GD, antithyroid drugs for less than 3 months. There was RNA extracted from PBMCs, and the TCR library was made from it. According to the study, TCR beta libraries were built with iRepertoire HTBI primers and CDR3-region Arm-PCR. Each CDR3 protein is one row after TCRdb ran MiXCR on the multiplex PCR reads. Of some 240,000 distinct CDR3 sequences in the sample, approximately 19% were seen once. The same sample was also used in a study of T cells in Graves' hyperthyroidism and ophthalmopathy.

Sequenced here: peripheral blood mononuclear cells (PBMCs), sampled at new diagnosis, from a patient treated with antithyroid drugs. The receptor source for this set is a woman in her 30s with Graves disease.

This clonotype occurred many times. The chain recombines TRBV30 with TRBJ2-7, with TRBD1 identical over 8 bases. This CDR3 is built from 16 residues. Germline values: CDR1 GTSNPN, CDR2 SVGIG (reference sequence). Trimming at V came to 0 bases and at J to 4 bases, leaving 11 bases not matched to a gene. CDR3 coding DNA: TGTGCCTGGAGTGTTAGGGGACAGGCCTCGAAGTACGAGCAGTACTTC. Protein product: CAWSVRGQASKYEQYF.

The chain joins TRBV20-1 to TRBJ1-2; D remains unclear. V was pared by 4 bases and J by 3 bases, with 12 bases between. Germline CDR1 DFQATT, CDR2 SNEGSKA (reference sequence). This CDR3 contains 13 residues. CDR3 nucleotide sequence: TGCAGTGCTACTCTTACAAAGGACTATGGCTACACCTTC. It yields the protein CSATLTKDYGYTF.

In the case of this clonotype: Its ends do not fully match the called genes, so a read error is possible. The gene calls are TRBV20-1 and TRBJ2-7; tentative D call: TRBD2 (5 bases). Looked up from germline, CDR1 is DFQATT and CDR2 is SNEGSKA (reference sequence). The CDR3 runs to 15 residues. CDR3 nucleotides: TGCAGTGCTAGAGATGCCCGGGCCCAGCAATGGGAGCAGTGCTTC. This translates into CSARDARAQQWEQCF.

This clonotype was recorded a few times. The rearrangement links TRBV19 to TRBJ2-1; D is undetermined. The V gene lost 6 bases and the J gene lost 6 bases, with 18 bases spanning the gap. CDR1 and CDR2 (germline): LNHDA, SQIVND (reference sequence). The CDR3 runs 15 residues. CDR3 bases: TGTGCCAGTAGGTCCGATTTCGGGCCGCCCAATGAGCAGTTCTTC. Its translation: CASRSDFGPPNEQFF.

This clonotype was observed at least ten times. The chain joins TRBV6-5 to TRBJ1-4; 9 nucleotides agree with TRBD1. The CDR3 totals 15 residues. From germline, CDR1 is MNHEY and CDR2 SVGAGI. With 2 bases clipped from V and 3 bases from J, the junction kept 1 base outside the gene matches. The CDR3 sequence: CASSYGDRANEKLFF. The CDR3 nucleotides are TGTGCCAGCAGTTACGGGGACAGGGCTAATGAAAAACTGTTTTTT.

This clonotype was found many times. V is TRBV20-1 and J is TRBJ1-6, with TRBD1 as a possible D gene (5 bases). Trimming pared 6 bases from V and 7 bases from J, leaving 13 bases between. CDR3 length: 13 residues. Germline loops: CDR1 DFQATT, CDR2 SNEGSKA (reference sequence). The CDR3 is CSAIRRGNSPLHF. In nucleotides, the CDR3 is TGCAGTGCCATCCGTCGGGGCAATTCACCCCTCCACTTT.

This clonotype showed up many times. The chain links TRBV6-5 to TRBJ1-2; a weak D match, TRBD1 (6 bases). This CDR3 spans 15 amino acids. CDR1 is MNHEY and CDR2 is SVGAGI in the germline V gene. V was shortened by 0 bases and J by 4 bases, with 12 bases between the two germline ends. The CDR3 here is CASSYSNRDTYGYTF. In nucleotides, the CDR3 is TGTGCCAGCAGTTACTCCAACAGGGATACCTATGGCTACACCTTC.